What follows are 13 T cell receptor beta chains derived from one specimen sequenced in a study of T cells in Graves' hyperthyroidism and ophthalmopathy. Amplification yielded TCR beta CDR3 regions, with RNA transcripts as the source. The study used the HTBI primer set for a first-round RT-PCR of the TCR CDR3. TCRdb used MiXCR to reprocess the multiplex PCR reads, holding one entry per CDR3 protein. The data contain around 620,000 distinct CDR3 sequences, just over 45% of them singletons. Specimen: peripheral blood or thyroid tissue (not recorded which). The receptors stem from an adult woman with Graves' disease, either hyperthyroidism or ophthalmopathy (not recorded which).

This clonotype was seen a few times. The chain carries TRBV28 and TRBJ1-4, with D possibly matching TRBD1 (5 bases). The CDR3 is made up of 10 amino acids. Trimming stripped 6 bases from V and 11 bases from J, with 7 bases between. The germline gives CDR1 MDHEN, CDR2 SYDVKM. For the CDR3, the DNA is TGTGCCAGCAGACAGGACAAACTGTTTTTT. Translating gives CASRQDKLFF. Complete variable domain (other parts from reference TRBV28 and TRBJ1-4): DVKVTQSSRYLVKRTGEKVFLECVQDMDHENMFWYRQDPGLGLRLIYFSYDVKMKEKGDIPEGYSVSREKKERFSLILESASTNQTSMYLCASRQDKLFFGSGTQLSVL.

V usage is TRBV28 and J usage is TRBJ1-1, with D maybe TRBD1 (5 bases). This CDR3 contains 14 residues. CDR1 and CDR2 from the germline V gene are MDHEN and SYDVKM. V lost 2 bases and J lost 2, with 9 bases in between. The CDR3 spells CASSLTTANTEAFF. CDR3 DNA: TGTGCCAGCAGTTTAACGACAGCAAACACTGAAGCTTTCTTT.

This clonotype appeared many times. V usage is TRBV6-6 and J usage is TRBJ2-7, with D maybe TRBD1 (6 bases). Germline-derived CDR1 and CDR2 are MNHNY and SVGAGI (reference sequence). The CDR3 totals 14 residues. The germline V and J ends were trimmed by 7 bases and 1 base, with 14 bases remaining between them. The CDR3 here is CASNYGTISYEQYF. CDR3 coding DNA: TGTGCCAGCAACTACGGGACAATATCCTACGAGCAGTACTTC.

This clonotype was detected a few times. At one of its ends the junction is not consistent with the germline gene, which may arise from a read error. The V call is TRBV13, the J call TRBJ2-7; D call uncertain. The CDR3 has 12 amino acids. Per the germline V gene, CDR1 is PRHDT and CDR2 is FYEKMQ (reference sequence). In DNA form, the CDR3 reads TGTGCCAGCAGCCTAGGGTTGGGCGGGCAGTACTTC. Amino acids: CASSLGLGGQYF.

The V call is TRBV15, the J call TRBJ1-6, with D hard to call. This CDR3 spans 13 amino acids. V dropped 3 bases and J dropped 10 bases, with 10 bases sitting between them. Germline V CDR1 and CDR2: LNHNV, YYDKDF (reference sequence). The CDR3 reads CATSSYPGSPLHF. CDR3 DNA sequence: TGTGCCACCAGCAGCTACCCCGGGTCACCCCTCCACTTT.

About this clonotype itself: Because the CDR3's place on the DNA is in doubt, the DNA is left out and the CDR3 is given as listed by TCRdb. The rearrangement uses TRBV2 and TRBJ2-2; TRBD2 is the table's D call, not checked against the DNA. Germline values: CDR1 SNHLY, CDR2 FYNNEI. The CDR3 is 23 residues long, ends included. CDR3 sequence: CASRSERGTPTSSTSGPTGELFF.

The chain joins TRBV29-1 to TRBJ2-6; D tentatively fits TRBD1 or TRBD2 (6 bases each). V lost 2 bases, J lost 5 bases, and 13 bases lay in between. There are 15 residues in the CDR3. Germline values: CDR1 SQVTM, CDR2 ANQGSEA. The CDR3, as DNA: TGCAGCGTTGAACGGAGGGGGGCGCGGGCCAACGTCCTGACTTTC. Translating it yields CSVERRGARANVLTF.

The chain recombines TRBV15 with TRBJ2-1; 12 positions match TRBD2. Germline V lookup: CDR1 LNHNV, CDR2 YYDKDF (reference sequence). The length of the CDR3 is 15 residues. V lost 4 bases to trimming and J lost 9 bases; unmatched junction nucleotides: 7. DNA of the CDR3: TGTGCCACCAGCACTCTAGCGGGAGGGCTTGCTGAGCAGTTCTTC. Its translation: CATSTLAGGLAEQFF.

This clonotype was seen repeatedly, ten times or more. The CDR3 DNA is TGTGCCATCAGGACCCGTCGAAGCGGGAATCAGGGCGAGCAGTACTTC. This sequence encodes CAIRTRRSGNQGEQYF. The rearrangement links TRBV10-3 to TRBJ2-7; 7 nucleotides align to TRBD2. CDR1 is ENHRY, CDR2 SYGVKD, per germline. Trimming at V came to 6 bases and at J to 6 bases, leaving 17 bases not matched to a gene. This CDR3 is built from 16 residues.

With respect to this clonotype: This sequence may be a read error, since a much larger clone differs from it by one base. The chain employs TRBV20-1 and TRBJ2-5; no clear D. Germline V lookup: CDR1 DFQATT, CDR2 SNEGSKA (reference sequence). The V and J ends lost 1 base and 5 bases respectively, with 5 bases between them. The CDR3 totals 11 residues. In DNA, the CDR3 is TGCAGTGCTAGAGGGTGGGAGACCCAGTACTTC. Protein sequence: CSARGWETQYF.

Concerning this clonotype: One base away lies a much larger clone, so this may be a sequencing read error. The chain employs TRBV14 and TRBJ2-2; D not certain. Trimming left V 6 bases short and J 3 bases short, with 11 bases between. In germline, CDR1 is SGHDN, CDR2 FVKESK. CDR3 size: 14 residues. CDR3 loop: CASSPTVDTGELFF. The CDR3 DNA sequence: TGTGCCAGCAGTCCTACAGTCGACACCGGGGAGCTGTTTTTT.

This clonotype was seen many times. CDR3 residues: CASSPDSSSYNSPLHF. For the CDR3, the DNA is TGTGCCAGCAGTCCCGACAGTAGCTCCTATAATTCACCCCTCCACTTT. This chain connects TRBV27 to TRBJ1-6; weak D call: TRBD1 (5 bases). Looked up from germline, CDR1 is MNHEY and CDR2 is SMNVEV (reference sequence). This CDR3 has 16 residues. Trimming stripped 5 bases from V and 0 bases from J, with 11 bases between.

The chain couples TRBV29-1 to TRBJ2-5; the match to TRBD1 covers 9 bases. The V gene's germline CDR1 is SQVTM and CDR2 ANQGSEA. CDR3 length: 17 amino acids. V was pared by 1 base and J by 5 bases, with 14 bases of the junction left unmatched. The CDR3 reads CSVEGGRDRDSRETQYF. The CDR3 DNA reads as TGCAGCGTTGAAGGAGGAAGGGACAGGGACTCCCGGGAGACCCAGTACTTC.